The 32 T cell receptor beta chains listed next were all sequenced from one sample in a study of technical replicates of blood from four donors. Profiling relied on immunoSEQ multiplex PCR, and the TCRdb table lists in-frame clones only, not all of them. The table shows approximately 81,000 clones, with roughly four fifths occurring only once. Sequencing was performed on PBMCs. All receptors come from a human donor in good health. Some clones in this sample may be carry-over from other donors' samples.

The J gene is TRBJ1-1, the V gene TRBV18; the D gene is possibly TRBD1 (6 bases). The CDR3 consists of 14 residues. Germline-derived CDR1 and CDR2 are KGHSH and LQKENI. V was cut by 6 bases and J by 1 base, with 12 bases left in between. DNA for the CDR3: TGTGCCAGCTCGGCATTGACAGGGAACACTGAAGCTTTCTTT. Amino acid sequence: CASSALTGNTEAFF.

V and J are TRBV9 and TRBJ1-4, with TRBD1 identical over 7 bases. V trimming: 3 bases; J trimming: 3 bases; junction bases outside the gene matches: 5. Germline assignment: CDR1 SGDLS and CDR2 YYNGEE. The CDR3 consists of 15 residues. The CDR3 region is CASSATGTPNEKLFF. In nucleotides, the CDR3 is TGTGCCAGCAGCGCGACAGGGACGCCTAATGAAAAACTGTTTTTT.

The genes are TRBV10-1 and TRBJ1-3; D remains ambiguous. The CDR3 spans 17 residues. Trimming pared 0 bases from V and 1 base from J, leaving 13 bases between. Germline-derived CDR1 and CDR2 are WNHNN and SYGVQD (reference sequence). The CDR3 protein is CASSESRHWISGNTIYF. In DNA form, the CDR3 reads TGCGCCAGCAGTGAGTCGAGACACTGGATATCTGGAAACACCATATATTTT.

The table lists this clone with a few counts. The CDR3 spells CASSSWIGANYGYTF. CDR3 in DNA: TGTGCCAGCTCCTCTTGGATCGGAGCTAACTATGGCTACACCTTC. The V and J genes are TRBV18 and TRBJ1-2; D is uncertain. This CDR3 has 15 residues. Germline V lookup: CDR1 KGHSH, CDR2 LQKENI. The ends were cut back, 6 bases at V and 0 bases at J, with 14 bases in the middle.

The rearrangement links TRBV27 to TRBJ2-7; the match to TRBD1 covers 9 bases. The CDR3 has 14 amino acids. With 6 bases clipped from V and 1 base from J, the junction kept 4 bases outside the gene matches. Germline V lookup: CDR1 MNHEY, CDR2 SMNVEV (reference sequence). CDR3 coding DNA: TGTGCCAGCAGCAACAGGGGGCTGTCCTACGAGCAGTACTTC. This translates into CASSNRGLSYEQYF.

The chain employs TRBV4-1 and TRBJ2-7; 7 nucleotides match TRBD2. Per germline, CDR1 MGHRA and CDR2 YSYEKL. V dropped 4 bases and J dropped 0; count of bases not matched to a gene: 18. The CDR3 covers 19 residues. DNA for the CDR3: TGCGCCAGCAGCCCCTTCTTCATGGCGGGACTAAGCAACTCCTACGAGCAGTACTTC. Its protein is CASSPFFMAGLSNSYEQYF.

This rearrangement joins TRBV15 to TRBJ1-6, with 8 bases identical to TRBD1. Germline loops: CDR1 LNHNV, CDR2 YYDKDF (reference sequence). The CDR3 spans 15 residues. V trimming: 3 bases; J trimming: 6 bases; junction bases outside the gene matches: 4. The CDR3: CATSSAGGRNSPLHF. DNA of the CDR3: TGTGCCACCAGCAGTGCAGGGGGCCGTAATTCACCCCTCCACTTT. The full variable domain, rest sourced from reference TRBV15 and TRBJ1-6, is DAMVIQNPRYQVTQFGKPVTLSCSQTLNHNVMYWYQQKSSQAPKLLFHYYDKDFNNEADTPDNFQSRRPNTSFCFLDIRSPGLGDTAMYLCATSSAGGRNSPLHFGNGTRLTVT.

This chain uses TRBV4-2 with TRBJ2-1, with TRBD2 as a possible D gene (6 bases). Germline assignment: CDR1 LGHNA and CDR2 YNFKEQ. The CDR3 sequence is 19 residues long. V gave up 0 bases and J gave up 0 bases, with 18 bases separating them. In DNA form, the CDR3 reads TGTGCCAGCAGCCAAGAAGCAGGGAGACGGGAGAGCTCCTACAATGAGCAGTTCTTC. It specifies CASSQEAGRRESSYNEQFF.

The V call is TRBV9, the J call TRBJ1-1, with D possibly TRBD1 on 6 matching bases. CDR1 is SGDLS and CDR2 is YYNGEE in the germline V gene. The CDR3 spans 13 residues. V lost 4 bases to trimming and J lost 1 base, with 8 bases between them. The CDR3 sequence is CASSPTGNTEAFF. The CDR3, as DNA: TGTGCCAGCAGCCCGACAGGGAACACTGAAGCTTTCTTT.

This sequence joins TRBV4-1 and TRBJ2-5, with 10 bases lining up with TRBD2. Unmatched junction bases numbered 7, after V lost 4 bases and J lost 2 bases. CDR1 MGHRA and CDR2 YSYEKL come from the germline V gene. This CDR3 comprises 16 residues. The CDR3, as DNA: TGCGCCAGCAGCCGACCGGGACTAGCGAATCAAGAGACCCAGTACTTC. Protein product: CASSRPGLANQETQYF.

The chain uses TRBV13 and TRBJ2-2, with TRBD1 identical over 7 bases. From germline, CDR1 is PRHDT and CDR2 FYEKMQ (reference sequence). V lost 6 bases and J lost 9; bases outside the gene matches: 7. The CDR3 length is 13 residues. CDR3 coding DNA: TGTGCCAGCAGTCAAACCAGGGGGAGGGAGCTGTTTTTT. The encoded protein is CASSQTRGRELFF. Looking up the rest from reference TRBV13 and TRBJ2-2 gives the full variable domain: AAGVIQSPRHLIKEKRETATLKCYPIPRHDTVYWYQQGPGQDPQFLISFYEKMQSDKGSIPDRFSAQQFSDYHSELNMSSLELGDSALYFCASSQTRGRELFFGEGSRLTVL.

This clone has a handful of counts. J is TRBJ1-6 and V is TRBV4-1, with D unresolved. Germline values: CDR1 MGHRA, CDR2 YSYEKL. This CDR3 has 17 residues. Trimming removed 0 bases from V and 12 bases from J, with 21 bases in between. This CDR3 reads CASSQDERVGGGKPLHF. CDR3 coding DNA: TGCGCCAGCAGCCAAGATGAGAGAGTGGGAGGAGGAAAACCCCTCCACTTT.

This chain connects TRBV28 to TRBJ1-1; D perhaps matches TRBD1 (5 bases). Germline CDR1 and CDR2: MDHEN and SYDVKM. The CDR3 length is 12 residues. The ends were cut back, 8 bases at V and 0 bases at J, with 7 bases in the middle. This CDR3 reads CASGGLNTEAFF. CDR3 DNA: TGTGCCAGCGGGGGGTTGAACACTGAAGCTTTCTTT.

This clone was counted a few times. The genes are TRBV7-8 and TRBJ1-2; possibly TRBD1 for D (5 bases). Deletions cut 1 base from V and 8 bases from J, with 17 bases between. Germline V gene lookup returns CDR1 SGHVS and CDR2 FQNEAQ. The CDR3 has 15 residues. CDR3 protein: CASSLGRVGGGGYTF. CDR3 nucleotides: TGTGCCAGCAGCTTAGGGCGGGTTGGCGGGGGGGGCTACACCTTC.

This chain joins TRBV19 and TRBJ1-3; possible D gene TRBD1, 6 bases. Trimming pared 5 bases from V and 2 bases from J, leaving 13 bases between. Germline V gene lookup returns CDR1 LNHDA and CDR2 SQIVND (reference sequence). The length of the CDR3 is 15 residues. In DNA form, the CDR3 reads TGTGCCAGTAGTGCGCCACAGGGAACTGGAAACACCATATATTTT. Translated: CASSAPQGTGNTIYF.

The chain links TRBV7-2 to TRBJ2-5, with 7 bases that match TRBD1. CDR1 and CDR2 from the germline V gene are SGHTA and FQGNSA. The CDR3 runs to 13 residues. Germline trimming cut 5 bases from V and 4 bases from J; bases unmatched to any gene: 4. In nucleotides, the CDR3 is TGTGCCAGCAGCCCTAACAGGGGAGAGACCCAGTACTTC. Amino acid sequence: CASSPNRGETQYF. The whole variable domain, remainder taken from reference TRBV7-2 and TRBJ2-5, is GAGVSQSPSNKVTEKGKDVELRCDPISGHTALYWYRQSLGQGLEFLIYFQGNSAPDKSGLPSDRFSAERTGGSVSTLTIQRTQQEDSAVYLCASSPNRGETQYFGPGTRLLVL.

CDR3 in amino acids: CASRYRTANEKLFF. The CDR3 DNA follows: TGCGCCAGCCGCTATCGGACAGCTAATGAAAAACTGTTTTTT. The chain couples TRBV5-1 to TRBJ1-4; D might be TRBD1 (6 bases). V was cut by 7 bases and J by 3 bases, with 13 bases left in between. The CDR3 has 14 amino acids. From germline, CDR1 is SGHRS and CDR2 YFSETQ.

This clone was detected only a few times. The chain employs TRBV9 and TRBJ1-1, with D maybe TRBD1 (6 bases). Germline CDR1 reads SGDLS; CDR2 reads YYNGEE. The CDR3 is 16 amino acids. Trimming pared 3 bases from V and 1 base from J, leaving 16 bases between. This chain's CDR3 is CASSASTGQRNTEAFF. CDR3 sequence (DNA): TGTGCCAGCAGCGCTTCTACCGGACAGAGGAACACTGAAGCTTTCTTT.

The chain carries TRBV27 and TRBJ2-2, with D tentatively TRBD1 (8 bases). Germline assignment: CDR1 MNHEY and CDR2 SMNVEV (reference sequence). The CDR3 loop spans 16 amino acids. V lost 2 bases to trimming and J lost 5 bases, with 15 bases between them. CDR3 DNA sequence: TGTGCCAGCAGTTTAGTTCAACAGGGGGGGACCGGGGAGCTGTTTTTT. Translating it yields CASSLVQQGGTGELFF.

V usage is TRBV5-1 and J usage is TRBJ2-1; possible D gene TRBD2, 6 bases. The CDR3 covers 14 residues. CDR1 and CDR2 from the germline V gene are SGHRS and YFSETQ. The CDR3 DNA is TGCGCATCCCAGGAGGGAGATAGGTACAATGAGCAGTTCTTC. Its translation is CASQEGDRYNEQFF.

The chain is built from TRBV4-3 and TRBJ2-3; the D gene is possibly TRBD2 (7 bases). The germline V gene has CDR1 LGHNA and CDR2 YSLEER. V lost 0 bases and J lost 6, with 13 bases in between. CDR3 length: 15 residues. The CDR3 region is CASSQEGGGGDTQYF. DNA of the CDR3: TGCGCCAGCAGCCAAGAAGGCGGGGGCGGGGATACGCAGTATTTT.

This clone came up many times. This chain uses TRBV30 with TRBJ1-2; TRBD1 matches 8 bases. The CDR3 sequence is 13 residues long. CDR1 GTSNPN and CDR2 SVGIG come from the germline V gene (reference sequence). After removal of 3 bases from V and 10 bases from J, the junction contained 10 bases not matched to a gene. The CDR3 reads CAWRNLDRGNYTF. DNA for the CDR3: TGTGCCTGGAGAAACCTTGACAGGGGAAACTACACCTTC.

The rearrangement links TRBV7-9 to TRBJ2-7; weak D call: TRBD2 (6 bases). In germline, CDR1 is SEHNR, CDR2 FQNEAQ (reference sequence). Trimming left V 5 bases short and J 0 bases short, with 11 bases between. This CDR3 comprises 14 residues. The CDR3 reads CASSPSGSSYEQYF. In nucleotides, the CDR3 is TGTGCCAGCAGCCCGAGCGGGTCCTCCTACGAGCAGTACTTC.

The chain is built from TRBV7-3 and TRBJ2-1, with TRBD2 matching 11 bases. Germline V CDR1 and CDR2: SGHTA, FQGTGA. The CDR3 runs 16 residues. V was pared by 5 bases and J by 7 bases, with 10 bases of the junction left unmatched. The chain's CDR3 is CASSPRLAGNWNEQFF. In DNA, the CDR3 is TGTGCCAGCAGCCCCCGACTAGCGGGAAATTGGAATGAGCAGTTCTTC.

The chain is built from TRBV5-5 and TRBJ2-1; maybe TRBD1 (5 bases). Germline V CDR1 and CDR2: SGHKS, YYEKEE (reference sequence). This CDR3 comprises 15 residues. Trimming pared 2 bases from V and 3 bases from J, leaving 12 bases between. The CDR3 is CASSFGRGLYNEQFF. The CDR3 region has the DNA TGTGCCAGCAGCTTTGGTAGGGGCCTCTACAATGAGCAGTTCTTC.

The J gene is TRBJ2-5, the V gene TRBV7-3, with 13 bases fitting TRBD2. Germline CDR1 reads SGHTA; CDR2 reads FQGTGA. The CDR3 is made up of 16 amino acids. V lost 11 bases to trimming and J lost 0 bases; unmatched junction nucleotides: 9. CDR3 sequence: CAGLLAGGKYQETQYF. The CDR3 bases are TGTGCCGGCCTACTAGCGGGGGGGAAGTACCAAGAGACCCAGTACTTC. The full variable domain, with the rest looked up from reference TRBV7-3 and TRBJ2-5, is GAGVSQTPSNKVTEKGKYVELRCDPISGHTALYWYRQSLGQGPEFLIYFQGTGAADDSGLPNDRFFAVRPEGSVSTLKIQRTERGDSAVYLCAGLLAGGKYQETQYFGPGTRLLVL.

CDR3 bases: TGTGCCATCGGGACAGGGGGGGTTGGCTACACCTTC. It yields the protein CAIGTGGVGYTF. The chain carries TRBV10-3 and TRBJ1-2; TRBD1 agrees at 11 bases. The trim removed 8 bases at V and 7 bases at J, leaving 3 bases unmatched. The V gene's germline CDR1 is ENHRY and CDR2 SYGVKD. The CDR3 runs to 12 residues.

The chain joins TRBV5-1 to TRBJ2-5; TRBD2 matches 8 bases. Germline V gene data show CDR1 as SGHRS and CDR2 as YFSETQ. CDR3 length: 14 residues. V was pared by 1 base and J by 5 bases, with 4 bases of the junction left unmatched. In nucleotides, the CDR3 is TGCGCCAGCAGCTTGTCCGGGGGGGTGGAGACCCAGTACTTC. Amino acid sequence: CASSLSGGVETQYF.

This clone was observed once. The chain employs TRBV29-1 and TRBJ2-1, with 14 bases that match TRBD2. Trimming took 1 base from V and 14 from J; bases not matched to a gene: 1. Germline V gene sequence: CDR1 SQVTM, CDR2 ANQGSEA. CDR3 length equals 12 residues. The CDR3 sequence is CSVEGLAGGKFF. The CDR3 DNA follows: TGCAGCGTTGAAGGACTAGCGGGAGGGAAGTTCTTC.

This chain uses TRBV7-9 with TRBJ1-1, with 10 bases identical to TRBD1. Germline lookup yields CDR1 SEHNR and CDR2 FQNEAQ (reference sequence). This CDR3 is built from 13 residues. Trimming cost V 5 bases and J 5 bases; bases outside gene matches: 2. The CDR3 DNA reads as TGTGCCAGCAGCGACAGGGGGCCAACTGAAGCTTTCTTT. It encodes CASSDRGPTEAFF.

The V and J genes are TRBV5-4 and TRBJ2-7; 9 bases are a match to TRBD1. The V and J ends lost 4 bases and 13 bases, in that order; junction bases with no gene match: 12. The CDR3 covers 13 residues. Germline lookup yields CDR1 SGHNT and CDR2 YYREEE (reference sequence). CDR3 amino acids: CASSAGQGFNLYF. CDR3 coding DNA: TGTGCCAGCAGCGCCGGACAGGGGTTTAATCTTTACTTC.

The genes are TRBV4-2 and TRBJ2-2; D gene unclear. Germline CDR1 and CDR2: LGHNA and YNFKEQ. This CDR3 has 15 residues. Between the trimmed V and J ends, which lost 0 bases and 0 bases, there was a span of 5 bases. CDR3 DNA: TGTGCCAGCAGCCAAGAGCTAGCGAACACCGGGGAGCTGTTTTTT. It is translated as CASSQELANTGELFF.